Listed below are T cell receptor beta chains from one sample, sequenced in a study of T cell responses to AZD1222 COVID-19 vaccine. Assay used: immunoSEQ multiplex PCR; TCRdb lists only in-frame clones, some missing. The repertoire holds about 120,000 clones, approximately 86% seen once, with around 2.5% in the top ten. Sequenced here: peripheral blood, sampled 28 days after the second AZD1222 dose. These receptors were taken from an adult who received the AZD1222 COVID-19 vaccine. Each CDR3 is given with its conserved first and last residue. The D gene is left open where the match is weak. Expanded clones get a size class; other rows say once, few or many, or leave the size out.

cdr3_nt | cdr3_aa | j_call | v_call | clone_size | d_call
TGTGCCAGCAGCTTAGGAGGGGGGTCCTATAATTCACCCCTCCACTTT | CASSLGGGSYNSPLHF | TRBJ1-6 | TRBV7-2 | NA | NA
TGTGCCAGTAACCGGCAGGGGGGCTCAACTAATGAAAAACTGTTTTTT | CASNRQGGSTNEKLFF | TRBJ1-4 | TRBV19 | once | TRBD1
TGTGCCAGCAACCCAGACCCCTCTATAGCGGGGGGGTGGAATGAGCAGTTCTTC | CASNPDPSIAGGWNEQFF | TRBJ2-1 | TRBV28 | NA | TRBD2
TGTGCCATCAGTGAGGGCCTGGGGAGTTCCTACGAGCAGTACTTC | CAISEGLGSSYEQYF | TRBJ2-7 | TRBV10-3 | once | NA
TGTGCCAGCAGCTTCGGAGCGCACGGGGAGCTGTTTTTT | CASSFGAHGELFF | TRBJ2-2 | TRBV5-6 | NA | NA
TGTGCCAGCAGCCGGGTACAGGCAAATTCACCCCTCCACTTT | CASSRVQANSPLHF | TRBJ1-6 | TRBV5-6 | NA | NA
TGCGCCAGCAGCTTGGATCCCAGAGGAGCTGGAAACACCATATATTTT | CASSLDPRGAGNTIYF | TRBJ1-3 | TRBV5-1 | NA | NA
TGTGCCAGCTCACCAGGGTCGAGGATGAACACTGAAGCTTTCTTT | CASSPGSRMNTEAFF | TRBJ1-1 | TRBV18 | NA | NA
TGCGCCAGCAGCTTGGCCAGCCGGTCGAGGAGGGGGACTGAAGCTTTCTTT | CASSLASRSRRGTEAFF | TRBJ1-1 | TRBV5-1 | few | NA
TGTGCCAGCGGCAGGACTAACTATGGCTACACCTTC | CASGRTNYGYTF | TRBJ1-2 | TRBV7-9 | NA | NA
TGTGCCAGCCGACCGGCCGGGACAGTACACTCTGGAAACACCATATATTTT | CASRPAGTVHSGNTIYF | TRBJ1-3 | TRBV28 | NA | TRBD1
TGCAGCGTTTCCTTCGGACAGGGAATCGGCTACACCTTC | CSVSFGQGIGYTF | TRBJ1-2 | TRBV29-1 | NA | TRBD1
TGTGCCATCCTCGCCACAGGGCGTGGGGTATTTGATACGCAGTATTTT | CAILATGRGVFDTQYF | TRBJ2-3 | TRBV28 | NA | NA
TGTGCCAGCAGCTTAGAGCGGCGGCTAGGAAGCAATTCACCCCTCCACTTT | CASSLERRLGSNSPLHF | TRBJ1-6 | TRBV11-2 | few | NA
TGTGCCAGCAGCTCCACTCTCGGACCGTACAATGAGCAGTTCTTC | CASSSTLGPYNEQFF | TRBJ2-1 | TRBV11-3 | NA | NA
TGTGCCAGCAGCTTAGCGCGACTAGCGGGGGGGCCGGGGCCCAATGAGCAGTTCTTC | CASSLARLAGGPGPNEQFF | TRBJ2-1 | TRBV7-8 | NA | TRBD2
TGTGCCAGCAGCCAAGGTTCTGGACAGAATCAGCCCCAGCATTTT | CASSQGSGQNQPQHF | TRBJ1-5 | TRBV3-1/TRBV3-2 | NA | NA
TGTGCCAGTAGTATTGGGGGGGCGGGTGACGAGCAGTACTTC | CASSIGGAGDEQYF | TRBJ2-7 | TRBV19 | NA | NA
TGCAGCGGAAACAGGGAAGGGGACACTGAAGCTTTCTTT | CSGNREGDTEAFF | TRBJ1-1 | TRBV29-1 | NA | NA
TGTGCCAGCAGTTACCCATGGCAGTATAGCAATCAGCCCCAGCATTTT | CASSYPWQYSNQPQHF | TRBJ1-5 | TRBV6-5 | NA | NA
TGTGCCAGCAGCCACCGAGTAGGAGCGGGGGGCGGCAATGAGCAGTTCTTC | CASSHRVGAGGGNEQFF | TRBJ2-1 | TRBV3-1/TRBV3-2 | NA | TRBD2
TGTGCCAGTAGTGGGACGGGTCTTAATGAAAAACTGTTTTTT | CASSGTGLNEKLFF | TRBJ1-4 | TRBV19 | NA | NA
TGTGCCAGCAGCTTCGGCTCTCTCTCTGGAAACACCATATATTTT | CASSFGSLSGNTIYF | TRBJ1-3 | TRBV7-9 | NA | NA
TGTGCCAGCAGCTCCTCTCAGACCCAGTACTTC | CASSSSQTQYF | TRBJ2-5 | TRBV7-2 | NA | NA
TGTGCCAGCAGCTCGGGGCGAGCGGGGCCAGATACGCAGTATTTT | CASSSGRAGPDTQYF | TRBJ2-3 | TRBV7-3 | few | TRBD2
TGTGCCAGCTCACCACTTGGGGCCAACACTGAAGCTTTCTTT | CASSPLGANTEAFF | TRBJ1-1 | TRBV18 | NA | NA
TGTGCCAGCAGCTCCCACAGGGGAACTGAAGCTTTCTTT | CASSSHRGTEAFF | TRBJ1-1 | TRBV7-3 | NA | TRBD1
TGTGCCAGCAGTCACCCCCACGGAGGCTACACCTTC | CASSHPHGGYTF | TRBJ1-2 | TRBV12-3/TRBV12-4 | NA | NA
TGTGCCAGTAGTTGGCAATTAGGCTACACCTTC | CASSWQLGYTF | TRBJ1-2 | TRBV19 | NA | NA
TGTGCCAGCAGTTTGCAGGGGGTTAGGACTGAAGCTTTCTTT | CASSLQGVRTEAFF | TRBJ1-1 | TRBV7-2 | NA | TRBD1
TGTGCCAGCGGCGACAGGAATAATGAAAAACTGTTTTTT | CASGDRNNEKLFF | TRBJ1-4 | TRBV28 | NA | NA
TGTGCCAGCTCACCCCTGGGACAGGGAGTAGGCTACACCTTC | CASSPLGQGVGYTF | TRBJ1-2 | TRBV18 | NA | TRBD1
TGTGCCAGCAGTTACGGCAGGGTCTATGGCTACACCTTC | CASSYGRVYGYTF | TRBJ1-2 | TRBV6-2/TRBV6-3 | NA | NA
TGTGCCAGCAGTTTATCTATTCTCAGGGGAAACACTGAAGCTTTCTTT | CASSLSILRGNTEAFF | TRBJ1-1 | TRBV27 | NA | NA
TGTGCCAGCAGCGACCTCAGGTCGGGTCCCTATGGCTACACCTTC | CASSDLRSGPYGYTF | TRBJ1-2 | TRBV5-4 | NA | NA
TGTGCCAGCAGTTCATCCACGGGACTAGCGGGGGGTCGGGAGCTGTTTTTT | CASSSSTGLAGGRELFF | TRBJ2-2 | TRBV7-6 | NA | TRBD2
TGTGCCAGTACGTTAGACAGGGGATGGAATTCACCCCTCCACTTT | CASTLDRGWNSPLHF | TRBJ1-6 | TRBV6-5 | NA | TRBD1
TGCGCCAGCAGCTTCGGAACCCGCGGGGTCGGGGAGCTGTTTTTT | CASSFGTRGVGELFF | TRBJ2-2 | TRBV5-1 | NA | NA
TGTGCCAGCAGCCTTTATTTGACAGGGGCTGGTGGAAACACCATATATTTT | CASSLYLTGAGGNTIYF | TRBJ1-3 | TRBV4-2 | NA | TRBD1
TGTGCCAGCAGTCTCCAATTCAGGGACTACGAGCAGTACTTC | CASSLQFRDYEQYF | TRBJ2-7 | TRBV27 | once | NA
TGTGCCAGCAGCTCCACCCTCACAGGGGAGCAGTTCTTC | CASSSTLTGEQFF | TRBJ2-1 | TRBV7-8 | few | NA
TGCGCCAGCAGCGCAGACAGGGGGAACACTGAAGCTTTCTTT | CASSADRGNTEAFF | TRBJ1-1 | TRBV5-1 | NA | TRBD1